This record concerns one T cell receptor beta chain sequence. Assay used: immunoSEQ multiplex PCR; TCRdb lists only in-frame clones, some missing. The table lists 50,000 or so clones, approximately 80% of them singletons. This specimen belongs to a study of memory CD4+ T cells and cytomegalovirus serostatus. The sort gate was single viable CD3+CD4+CD8-CD45RO+ cells for memory CD4+ T cells. The CDR3 loop spans 12 amino acids. The germline V gene encodes CDR1 SGHTA and CDR2 FQGNSA. V lost 2 bases and J 5 bases, leaving 5 bases between the germline ends. This clonotype was obtained from an adult in good health and CMV-seropositive. Sequences were obtained from memory CD4+ T cells from blood. The genes are TRBV7-2 and TRBJ2-3, with D unresolved. CDR3 in DNA: TGTGCCAGCAGCTTATATGGAGATACGCAGTATTTT. Protein sequence: CASSLYGDTQYF.